The 23 T cell receptor beta chains in this list originate from one sample, sequenced in a study of cytomegalovirus exposure and HLA in healthy donors. Repertoires were generated with immunoSEQ multiplex PCR, while TCRdb's copy carries only in-frame clones and drops some. The sample has about 280,000 clones, 88% seen once. The material sequenced was PBMCs. Receptor source: a woman under 30 in good health and CMV-seronegative.

The J gene is TRBJ1-2, the V gene TRBV6-5; TRBD1 is a possible D gene (5 bases). From germline, CDR1 is MNHEY and CDR2 SVGAGI. The CDR3 is 15 residues long. Trimming took 0 bases from V and 8 from J, leaving 16 bases between them. This CDR3 is CASSYSELGPRGYTF. For the CDR3, the DNA is TGTGCCAGCAGTTACTCGGAGTTGGGGCCTCGGGGCTACACCTTC.

The chain recombines TRBV9 with TRBJ2-1; 8 bases map to TRBD2. The CDR3 runs 15 residues. V lost 0 bases, J lost 7 bases, and 6 bases stayed unmatched. CDR1 SGDLS and CDR2 YYNGEE come from the germline V gene. CDR3 sequence: CASSVGSGTLNEQFF. The CDR3 DNA reads as TGTGCCAGCAGCGTAGGTAGCGGGACCTTAAATGAGCAGTTCTTC.

This sequence joins TRBV7-3 and TRBJ2-7, with 7 bases lining up with TRBD2. The CDR3 contains 15 residues. Germline CDR1 reads SGHTA; CDR2 reads FQGTGA. With V trimmed by 0 bases and J by 1 base, 3 bases remained unmatched. The CDR3 reads CASSLTPAGSYEQYF. The CDR3 DNA follows: TGTGCCAGCAGCTTAACCCCAGCGGGATCCTACGAGCAGTACTTC.

The chain links TRBV27 to TRBJ2-1; D is possibly TRBD2 (6 bases). The CDR3 spans 14 residues. Trimming cost V 5 bases and J 3 bases, with 11 bases left between them. CDR1 is MNHEY and CDR2 is SMNVEV in the germline V gene (reference sequence). The CDR3 DNA follows: TGTGCCAGCAGTCTACCGGGGGTCTACAATGAGCAGTTCTTC. Its protein is CASSLPGVYNEQFF.

This clone was recorded once. The rearrangement links TRBV28 to TRBJ1-2; 8 bases are shared with TRBD1. The CDR3 runs 14 residues. Germline loops: CDR1 MDHEN, CDR2 SYDVKM. V was pared by 2 bases and J by 7 bases, with 6 bases of the junction left unmatched. DNA for the CDR3: TGTGCCAGCAGTTTAACCAGGGGGCGAAGTGGCTACACCTTC. Amino acids: CASSLTRGRSGYTF.

The chain carries TRBV5-5 and TRBJ1-1; D gene uncertain. CDR1 and CDR2 from the germline V gene are SGHKS and YYEKEE (reference sequence). The length of the CDR3 is 13 residues. V lost 0 bases and J 9 bases, leaving 12 bases between the germline ends. The CDR3 DNA reads TGTGCCAGCAGCTTGGTTGTAGGAGGGCAAGCTTTCTTT. Translation gives CASSLVVGGQAFF.

The rearrangement joins TRBV27 to TRBJ2-3; maybe TRBD1 (5 bases). With 6 bases removed from V and 7 bases from J, the gap between germline ends came to 17 bases. The CDR3 runs 14 residues. Germline loops: CDR1 MNHEY, CDR2 SMNVEV (reference sequence). CDR3 bases: TGTGCCAGCAGGGGGCTTGTTTCGTTTAATACGCAGTATTTT. As protein: CASRGLVSFNTQYF.

The chain joins TRBV11-3 to TRBJ1-1; 7 bases map to TRBD1. The V gene end was trimmed by 2 bases and the J gene end by 1 base; junction bases not matched to a gene: 1. The CDR3 sequence is 14 residues long. Germline CDR1 reads SGHNT; CDR2 reads YENEEA. The CDR3 protein is CASSLQGENTEAFF. DNA of the CDR3: TGTGCCAGCAGCTTACAGGGGGAGAACACTGAAGCTTTCTTT. Full variable domain (missing parts from reference TRBV11-3 and TRBJ1-1): EAGVVQSPRYKIIEKKQPVAFWCNPISGHNTLYWYLQNLGQGPELLIRYENEEAVDDSQLPKDRFSAERLKGVDSTLKIQPAELGDSAVYLCASSLQGENTEAFFGQGTRLTVV.

The V and J genes are TRBV13 and TRBJ2-5; 8 bases align to TRBD2. CDR3 size: 15 residues. V was clipped by 1 base and J by 3 bases; unmatched bases: 4. Germline values: CDR1 PRHDT, CDR2 FYEKMQ (reference sequence). CDR3 sequence (DNA): TGTGCCAGCAGCTTAGTGGGACTAGGGGAAGAGACCCAGTACTTC. Protein: CASSLVGLGEETQYF.

This clone has just one count. This chain links TRBV19 with TRBJ2-1; D is ambiguous. This CDR3 spans 13 amino acids. The germline V gene has CDR1 LNHDA and CDR2 SQIVND (reference sequence). V was pared by 7 bases and J by 5 bases, with 12 bases between. The CDR3 coding sequence is TGTGCCAGTAACATCGCCCCCCACAATGAGCAGTTCTTC. It is translated as CASNIAPHNEQFF.

The rearrangement joins TRBV9 to TRBJ2-7; 9 nucleotides align to TRBD2. Germline CDR1 reads SGDLS; CDR2 reads YYNGEE. The V and J ends lost 0 bases and 0 bases, in that order; junction bases with no gene match: 7. The CDR3 spans 17 residues. CDR3 residues: CASSVDNSGSSSYEQYF. CDR3 nucleotide sequence: TGTGCCAGCAGCGTAGACAATAGCGGGAGCTCCTCCTACGAGCAGTACTTC.

The CDR3 loop is CSVVKLTSGSYNEQFF. The CDR3 region has the DNA TGCAGCGTGGTGAAGCTGACTAGCGGGTCCTACAATGAGCAGTTCTTC. The chain links TRBV29-1 to TRBJ2-1, with 10 bases fitting TRBD2. The CDR3 extends over 16 amino acids. Per germline, CDR1 SQVTM and CDR2 ANQGSEA. V was pared by 6 bases and J by 1 base, with 9 bases of the junction left unmatched.

The CDR3 protein is CASSVDRAGADGQYF. The CDR3 DNA is TGTGCCAGCAGCGTAGATCGGGCGGGTGCCGACGGACAGTACTTC. The V gene is TRBV9, the J gene TRBJ2-7; a possible D gene is TRBD2 (5 bases). The CDR3 has 15 residues. Germline CDR1 reads SGDLS; CDR2 reads YYNGEE. The germline V and J ends were trimmed by 0 bases and 10 bases, with 20 bases remaining between them.

The chain is built from TRBV15 and TRBJ1-6; 7 bases align to TRBD1. CDR3 length: 16 amino acids. Looked up from germline, CDR1 is LNHNV and CDR2 is YYDKDF (reference sequence). The J segment lost 5 bases and the V segment lost 0 bases, leaving 4 bases of the junction unmatched. CDR3 residues: CATSREPTGDNSPLHF. CDR3 coding DNA: TGTGCCACCAGCAGAGAGCCCACAGGGGATAATTCACCCCTCCACTTT.

This chain connects TRBV5-6 to TRBJ2-1; tentatively, D is TRBD2 (6 bases). CDR1 SGHDT and CDR2 YYEEEE come from the germline V gene. V was trimmed by 4 bases and J by 5 bases, leaving 19 bases between them. The CDR3 extends over 16 amino acids. The chain's CDR3 is CASSKGRGRAHNEQFF. Here the CDR3 DNA reads TGTGCCAGCAGCAAGGGGCGGGGCCGCGCGCACAATGAGCAGTTCTTC. Combining the CDR3 with reference TRBV5-6 and TRBJ2-1 gives the whole variable domain DAGVTQSPTHLIKTRGQQVTLRCSPKSGHDTVSWYQQALGQGPQFIFQYYEEEERQRGNFPDRFSGHQFPNYSSELNVNALLLGDSALYLCASSKGRGRAHNEQFFGPGTRLTVL.

V and J are TRBV29-1 and TRBJ2-7; possibly TRBD2 for D (6 bases). Trimming removed 7 bases from V and 0 bases from J, with 22 bases in between. Per the germline V gene, CDR1 is SQVTM and CDR2 is ANQGSEA. The CDR3 sequence is 16 residues long. CDR3 in DNA: TGCAGCGCGGGGGTGCGGGCAGGATTGAGCTCCTACGAGCAGTACTTC. Its translation: CSAGVRAGLSSYEQYF.

CDR3 in amino acids: CASSRGSLTDTQYF. CDR3 nucleotide sequence: TGTGCCAGCAGTCGCGGGAGTTTAACAGATACGCAGTATTTT. V is TRBV27 and J is TRBJ2-3; 7 bases align to TRBD2. Trimming cost V 5 bases and J 3 bases; bases outside gene matches: 5. Germline V gene sequence: CDR1 MNHEY, CDR2 SMNVEV (reference sequence). The CDR3 is 14 amino acids.

The chain uses TRBV27 and TRBJ2-4; 12 nucleotides agree with TRBD2. The length of the CDR3 is 18 residues. The trim removed 6 bases at V and 3 bases at J, leaving 12 bases unmatched. Germline lookup yields CDR1 MNHEY and CDR2 SMNVEV (reference sequence). The CDR3 spells CASSTSTSGSSDKNIQYF. The CDR3 DNA sequence: TGTGCCAGCAGCACATCGACTAGCGGGAGTTCGGACAAAAACATTCAGTACTTC.

The chain links TRBV2 to TRBJ2-7, with 7 bases lining up with TRBD1. The CDR3 is made up of 17 amino acids. From germline, CDR1 is SNHLY and CDR2 FYNNEI. V gave up 4 bases and J gave up 3 bases; unmatched junction bases: 15. The CDR3 loop is CASSVDTSGTDYYEQYF. The DNA of the CDR3 is TGTGCCAGCAGTGTGGATACTTCCGGGACAGATTACTACGAGCAGTACTTC.

CDR3 sequence reads: CASSYRDRGPLQHF. CDR3 in DNA: TGTGCCAGCAGCTACCGGGACAGGGGCCCACTCCAGCATTTT. The chain joins TRBV7-2 to TRBJ1-5; 10 nucleotides line up with TRBD1. The germline V gene encodes CDR1 SGHTA and CDR2 FQGNSA. Trimming cost V 4 bases and J 12 bases; bases outside gene matches: 9. CDR3 length: 14 amino acids.

The chain has TRBV9 and TRBJ2-4, with D possibly matching TRBD1 (5 bases). V shed 3 bases and J shed 2 bases, with 18 bases lying between them. This CDR3 has 17 residues. Germline CDR1 is SGDLS and CDR2 is YYNGEE. CDR3 DNA: TGTGCCAGCAGCGAGGCAGGGCAATCCCCGTCCAAAAACATTCAGTACTTC. Encoded protein: CASSEAGQSPSKNIQYF.

V usage is TRBV28 and J usage is TRBJ1-5; weak D call: TRBD1 (5 bases). The CDR3 covers 14 residues. Trimming stripped 6 bases from V and 6 bases from J, with 15 bases between. Germline V gene lookup returns CDR1 MDHEN and CDR2 SYDVKM. This CDR3 reads CASSHALGVQPQHF. The CDR3 DNA follows: TGTGCCAGCAGCCACGCCCTAGGGGTTCAGCCCCAGCATTTT.

This rearrangement joins TRBV19 to TRBJ1-2; D unclear. This CDR3 is built from 15 residues. V lost 6 bases, J lost 3 bases, and 17 bases lay in between. CDR1 is LNHDA and CDR2 is SQIVND in the germline V gene (reference sequence). CDR3 coding DNA: TGTGCCAGTAGCCACGATGGCCCTGAATACTATGGCTACACCTTC. Amino acid sequence: CASSHDGPEYYGYTF.